The T cell receptor beta chain under discussion was sequenced for a study of T cell changes during pregnancy in multiple sclerosis (dated by TCRdb to the late 2010s). About the study as a whole: The study looked at changes in the T cell repertoire across pregnancy in women with multiple sclerosis.

From a lookup of the germline V gene, CDR1 and CDR2 are SGHVS and FQNEAQ. Clipping removes 4 bases from V and 4 bases from J, with 3 as the unmatched junction base count. From the cysteine up to the phenylalanine, the CDR3 has a length of 14 residues. CDR3 DNA is the only sequence kept; it has 42 bases, read in frame from the first base. About this clone itself: Its antigen remains undetermined. Per-base qualities were not stored, and no clone one base away is much larger.

The method was the immunoSEQ multiplex PCR assay. This immuneACCESS table, as held by TCRdb, lists in-frame sequences with V and J called but not all clones. Of the missing ones, under half trace to an unresolved V gene in checked studies; the others have no known cause. Within this sample are over 70,000 clones, with roughly 91% of them counted one time only. Together, the top ten hold about 3.9% of the sample. The chain joins TRBV7-8 to TRBJ1-5, with 8 bases matching TRBD1. Sequencing used peripheral blood, obtained in the first trimester of pregnancy. This sequence was found in a female donor with multiple sclerosis, enrolled in a pregnancy study. CDR3 protein: CASSSRGRNQPQHF. The DNA reads as follows: TGTGCCAGCAGCTCCAGGGGGCGTAATCAGCCCCAGCATTTT.